This T cell receptor beta chain was obtained from a study of T cells in Graves' hyperthyroidism and ophthalmopathy. CDR1 SGDLS and CDR2 YYNGEE come from the germline V gene. The CDR3 loop spans 13 amino acids. The diagnoses drew upon clinical symptoms, serum thyroxine and TRAb, thyroid ultrasound and orbital computed tomography. This clonotype was picked up many times. The junction shows a germline mismatch at one end, possibly a read error. TCR beta CDR3 sequences were amplified from RNA transcripts. HTBI primers were employed in a first-round RT-PCR of the TCR CDR3. One entry per CDR3 protein results from TCRdb running MiXCR on the multiplex PCR reads. The table lists 450,000 to 600,000 distinct CDR3 sequences, about 14% of them singletons.

Sequenced input: blood. The V call is TRBV9, the J call TRBJ1-2; 7 nucleotides line up with TRBD1. The TCR originated in a middle-aged woman with Graves' hyperthyroidism. CDR3 sequence: CASSTTGNYGYTF. CDR3 in DNA: TGTGCCAGCAGCACGACAGGGAACTACGGCTACACCTTC.